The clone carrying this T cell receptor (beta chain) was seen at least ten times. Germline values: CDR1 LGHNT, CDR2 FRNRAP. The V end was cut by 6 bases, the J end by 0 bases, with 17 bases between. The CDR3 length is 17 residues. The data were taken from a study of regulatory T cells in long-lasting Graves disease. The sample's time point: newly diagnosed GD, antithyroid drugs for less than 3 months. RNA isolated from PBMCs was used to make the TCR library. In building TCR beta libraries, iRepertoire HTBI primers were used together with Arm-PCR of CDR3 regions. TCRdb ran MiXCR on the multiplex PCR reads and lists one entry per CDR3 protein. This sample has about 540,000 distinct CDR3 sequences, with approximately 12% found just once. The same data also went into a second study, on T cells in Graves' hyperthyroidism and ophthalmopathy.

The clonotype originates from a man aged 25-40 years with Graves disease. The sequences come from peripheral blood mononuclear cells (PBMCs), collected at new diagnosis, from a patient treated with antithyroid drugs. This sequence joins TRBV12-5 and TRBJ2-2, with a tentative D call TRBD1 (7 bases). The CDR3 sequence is CASGLGGGGANTGELFF. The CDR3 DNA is TGTGCTAGTGGACTAGGAGGGGGCGGGGCGAACACCGGGGAGCTGTTTTTT.